The subject of this entry is one T cell receptor (beta chain). No cognate antigen has been identified for it. No much larger clone exists at a distance of one base, and base qualities are not known. V is shortened by 4 bases, J by 0 bases, and the region joining them spans 8 bases. For CDR1 and CDR2, the germline V gene lists MNHEY and SVGEGT. The CDR3 numbers 14 residues from cysteine through phenylalanine. The entry retains the CDR3 DNA only, 42 bases that are in frame from base 1. This sample was taken from a study of CD8 T cells in Susac syndrome (dated by TCRdb to about 2019). Some background on the complete study: Of the Susac syndrome patients who were sequenced, six had clinically active disease and roughly eight were in clinical remission. Susac syndrome patients were therapy-naive, on corticosteroids (some also receiving IVIg), or on IVIg alone at blood withdrawal. The study used repertoire sequencing to test whether antigen drove CD8+ T cell activation and differentiation in Susac syndrome. The study compared CD8+ T cell repertoire clonality among 11 to 12 healthy donors, 14 Susac syndrome patients and roughly 16 multiple sclerosis patients.

Peripheral blood CD8+ and CD4+ T cells from healthy donors, Susac syndrome patients and multiple sclerosis patients were profiled using high-throughput TCR beta sequencing. The Susac syndrome patients fulfilled recently defined diagnostic criteria for either definite or probable disease. Bulk CD8+ and CD4+ T cells were purified by magnetic negative isolation, while CD8+ TEMRA cells were enriched using FACS. Blood was collected in EDTA tubes and processed within 24 hours, with PBMCs isolated through density gradient centrifugation. PBMCs intended for TCR sequencing were frozen in liquid nitrogen and were later thawed in a 37 degrees C water bath. The sorted or isolated CD4+, CD8+ and CD8+ TEMRA cells reached a purity of at least 90%. RNA was extracted with the RNeasy kit and roughly 0.45 to 1 ug was reverse transcribed using random hexamers. TCR beta CDR3 regions were amplified with the immunoSEQ multiplex PCR assay covering 54 Vbeta and 13 Jbeta segments. PCR amplification bias was corrected using a synthetic template baseline for primer optimization and computational correction. The published analysis was carried out like this. Reads were annotated to V, D and J genes per IMGT and analyzed with immunoSEQ Analyzer, keeping only productive sequences. Clonality was computed as one minus Shannon entropy normalized by log2 of the number of productive unique sequences. For each patient and control, public and private clones were evaluated among the 100 most prevalent clones. Clones were defined as Susac-specific if absent from the healthy and MS cohorts, from 1052 published viral clones and from other ImmuneACCESS disease sequences. TCRdb passed the public sequencing reads through fastp at Q25 and MiXCR, retaining productive beta sequences. Entries are consolidated by CDR3 protein sequence, retaining the most common genes and DNA. TCRdb, rather than the study authors, made the V and J calls. For this sample the table gives about 120,000 distinct CDR3 sequences, of which about 94% were detected only once. 0.21% of the sample goes to the ten largest clones.

The investigation overall reported the following: The number of individuals in the TCR sequencing and HLA analysis was acknowledged as relatively small. Susac syndrome CD8+ repertoires showed clonal expansion, highest in CD8+ TEMRA cells and greater in clinically active than remitting patients. Looking at Susac-specific public clones, the researchers identified fewer than 20 in the total CD8+ repertoire and roughly 5 in the CD8+ TEMRA repertoire.

The rearrangement combines TRBV6-2 or TRBV6-3 with TRBJ2-3; TRBD1 might be the D gene, on 6 matching bases. This sequence originates from a human donor with Susac syndrome. Specimen: CD8+ T cells from PBMCs. CDR3 protein: CASSLQGSTDTQYF. The nucleotides are TGTGCCAGCAGTTTACAGGGCAGCACAGATACGCAGTATTTT.